These T cell receptor beta chains were read from a single sample in a study of OX40 agonist ivuxolimab in advanced cancers. The protocol was immunoSEQ multiplex PCR, while the TCRdb copy is restricted to in-frame clones and leaves out a portion. The table lists about 19,000 clones, approximately 77% of them singletons. The sequencing here drew on CD4+ or CD8+ T cells sorted from blood, taken in a trial of the OX40 agonist ivuxolimab. These receptors all come from an adult with an advanced solid tumor such as melanoma, head and neck, liver or kidney cancer. CDR3s include the opening cysteine and the closing phenylalanine or tryptophan. The order of the fields is V gene, CDR3 length, D gene, clone size, J gene, CDR3 protein, CDR3 DNA. A D gene is named only where the DNA matches it firmly. Clone size appears in some rows only: once, few, many, or a class for an expanded clone.

>TRBV5-4|13|TRBD1|few|TRBJ1-4
CAMKGAVNEKLFF
TGTGCCATGAAGGGGGCTGTTAATGAAAAACTGTTTTTT
>TRBV9|14|TRBD1|.|TRBJ2-3
CASSVAKGADTQYF
TGTGCCAGCAGCGTAGCTAAGGGGGCTGATACGCAGTATTTT
>TRBV7-9|14|TRBD2|few|TRBJ2-1
CASSFGGGAFEQFF
TGTGCCAGCAGCTTCGGCGGGGGGGCATTTGAGCAGTTCTTC
>TRBV7-9|15|.|.|TRBJ1-1
CASSWLGGRNTEAFF
TGTGCCAGCAGCTGGTTGGGGGGCCGGAACACTGAAGCTTTCTTT
>TRBV29-1|14|.|.|TRBJ2-2
CSVSEGAYTGELFF
TGCAGCGTTTCGGAGGGGGCGTACACCGGGGAGCTGTTTTTT
>TRBV5-6|18|TRBD1|.|TRBJ1-3
CASSLDGLQGSSGNTIYF
TGTGCCAGCAGCTTGGATGGCCTACAGGGGTCGTCTGGAAACACCATATATTTT
>TRBV5-5|17|TRBD1|.|TRBJ2-7
CASSLYGVGTGDNEQYF
TGTGCCAGCAGCTTGTATGGGGTCGGGACAGGGGATAACGAGCAGTACTTC
>TRBV4-2|15|.|.|TRBJ2-3
CASSQESLAFDTQYF
TGTGCCAGCAGCCAAGAATCCCTCGCTTTTGATACGCAGTATTTT
>TRBV7-9|15|TRBD2|.|TRBJ2-7
CASSLASGRRYEQYF
TGTGCCAGCAGCTTAGCTAGCGGGAGAAGGTACGAGCAGTACTTC
>TRBV19|16|.|.|TRBJ1-4
CASSNGPRYNDEKLFF
TGTGCCAGTTCAAATGGGCCGAGATACAACGATGAAAAACTGTTTTTT
>TRBV4-3|17|.|.|TRBJ2-2
CASSQDEPGLYTGELFF
TGCGCCAGCAGCCAAGATGAGCCCGGACTATACACCGGGGAGCTGTTTTTT
>TRBV28|17|.|.|TRBJ2-7
CASSPLEGGGPKYEQYF
TGTGCCAGCAGTCCCCTCGAGGGCGGGGGCCCCAAATACGAGCAGTACTTC
>TRBV2|13|.|.|TRBJ2-4
CASSENEGNIQYF
TGTGCCAGCAGTGAGAATGAGGGAAACATTCAGTACTTC
>TRBV30|13|TRBD1|.|TRBJ2-7
CAWSVGTGNEQYF
TGTGCCTGGAGCGTCGGGACAGGGAATGAGCAGTACTTC
>TRBV19|15|.|.|TRBJ2-3
CASSIFGASTDTQYF
TGTGCCAGTAGTATATTCGGCGCCAGCACAGATACGCAGTATTTT
>TRBV5-8|14|TRBD2|.|TRBJ2-5
CASSLVAGVEEQYF
TGTGCCAGCAGCCTGGTTGCGGGGGTGGAAGAGCAGTACTTC
>TRBV4-3|15|TRBD1|few|TRBJ2-7
CASSPRTGATYEQYF
TGCGCCAGCAGCCCCCGGACAGGGGCGACCTACGAGCAGTACTTC
>TRBV28|14|.|.|TRBJ2-7
CASTPGPSSYEQYF
TGTGCCAGCACCCCGGGACCGAGCTCCTACGAGCAGTACTTC
>TRBV4-3|15|TRBD2|.|TRBJ2-5
CASSPERGNQETQYF
TGCGCCAGCAGCCCGGAGCGGGGTAACCAAGAGACCCAGTACTTC
>TRBV2|15|.|once|TRBJ2-3
CASSSAASGTDTQYF
TGTGCCAGCAGCTCCGCGGCTTCGGGGACAGATACGCAGTATTTT
>TRBV19|15|.|few|TRBJ2-2
CASSNSGGGTGELFF
TGTGCCAGTAGTAATAGCGGAGGTGGCACCGGGGAGCTGTTTTTT
>TRBV7-9|14|.|.|TRBJ2-2
CASSQPTVTGELFF
TGTGCCAGCAGCCAACCTACTGTCACCGGGGAGCTGTTTTTT
>TRBV6-1|14|.|.|TRBJ2-3
CASSEGVFQNSGYF
TGTGCCAGCAGTGAAGGGGTGTTCCAAAACTCGGGGTATTTT
>TRBV28|16|TRBD1|.|TRBJ1-2
CASSSKTSGTGYGYTF
TGTGCCAGCAGTTCTAAAACCTCCGGGACAGGGTATGGCTACACCTTC
>TRBV6-5|14|TRBD1|.|TRBJ2-3
CASSPGGETDTQYF
TGTGCCAGCAGTCCAGGGGGCGAAACAGATACGCAGTATTTT
>TRBV9|12|.|medium-sized|TRBJ1-3
CASSGNSNTIYF
TGTGCCAGCAGCGGGAACTCAAACACCATATATTTT
>TRBV4-1|15|.|few|TRBJ1-5
CASSLSQDSNQPQHF
TGCGCCAGCAGCCTCTCCCAGGATAGCAATCAGCCCCAGCATTTT
>TRBV5-3|15|.|.|TRBJ2-7
CASSLDVGAGYEQYF
TGTGCCAGCAGCTTGGATGTGGGGGCTGGCTACGAGCAGTACTTC
>TRBV28|13|.|.|TRBJ1-3
CASSRQTGNTIYF
TGTGCCAGCAGTAGACAGACTGGAAACACCATATATTTT
>TRBV13|14|.|.|TRBJ2-1
CASSPLDSYNEQFF
TGTGCCAGCAGCCCTCTCGACAGCTACAATGAGCAGTTCTTC
>TRBV27|12|.|.|TRBJ2-2
CASKGDTGELFF
TGTGCCAGCAAAGGGGATACCGGGGAGCTGTTTTTT
>TRBV7-8|15|TRBD2|.|TRBJ2-2
CASSLRTSGTGELFF
TGTGCCAGCAGCCTGCGGACTAGCGGGACCGGGGAGCTGTTTTTT
>TRBV4-3|17|TRBD1|once|TRBJ1-5
CASSQDRTGTGGQPQHF
TGCGCCAGCAGCCAAGATCGGACAGGGACAGGGGGTCAGCCCCAGCATTTT
>TRBV5-8|15|.|.|TRBJ2-5
CASSLMRGPQETQYF
TGTGCCAGCAGCTTGATGCGGGGCCCCCAAGAGACCCAGTACTTC
>TRBV9|16|TRBD1|.|TRBJ2-5
CASSGPHRGGRETQYF
TGTGCCAGCAGCGGACCTCACAGGGGTGGTAGGGAGACCCAGTACTTC
>TRBV29-1|13|.|medium-sized|TRBJ2-2
CSVEEIGTGELFF
TGCAGCGTTGAAGAAATAGGGACCGGGGAGCTGTTTTTT
>TRBV27|13|.|.|TRBJ2-7
CASSPGWAYEQYF
TGTGCCAGCAGTCCTGGCTGGGCCTACGAGCAGTACTTC
>TRBV5-6|12|.|few|TRBJ2-1
CASSLGNGEQFF
TGTGCCAGCAGCTTGGGCAACGGTGAGCAGTTCTTC
>TRBV4-3|14|.|.|TRBJ2-7
CASSQDYGGYEQYF
TGCGCCAGCAGCCAAGATTACGGAGGCTACGAGCAGTACTTC
>TRBV7-3|13|.|.|TRBJ1-2
CASSETDNYGYTF
TGTGCCAGCAGCGAGACGGATAACTATGGCTACACCTTC
>TRBV19|15|.|.|TRBJ1-1
CASKMGALTNTEAFF
TGTGCCAGTAAGATGGGGGCGCTGACGAACACTGAAGCTTTCTTT
>TRBV13|16|.|once|TRBJ2-5
CASSQRQLRLQETQYF
TGTGCCAGCAGCCAAAGACAGCTACGCTTGCAAGAGACCCAGTACTTC
>TRBV7-9|14|.|.|TRBJ2-1
CASGAQYSYNEQFF
TGTGCCAGCGGAGCGCAATACTCCTACAATGAGCAGTTCTTC
>TRBV7-2|14|TRBD1|few|TRBJ2-1
CASSQTGGLDEQFF
TGTGCCAGCAGCCAAACAGGGGGCTTGGATGAGCAGTTCTTC
>TRBV19|16|TRBD1|.|TRBJ1-5
CASIPGGGHSNQPQHF
TGTGCCAGTATTCCAGGGGGGGGCCATAGCAATCAGCCCCAGCATTTT
>TRBV30|12|TRBD2|.|TRBJ2-1
CAWTSGPNEQFF
TGTGCCTGGACTAGCGGGCCAAATGAGCAGTTCTTC